The clone carrying this T cell receptor beta chain was seen a handful of times. Described time point: sample taken at primary tumor resection. Material for sequencing was whole RNA from tumor, nontumor lung or frozen PBMC, left unsorted. The sample belongs to a study of spatial heterogeneity in lung cancer. The wider study: Fewer alpha-chain than beta-chain sequences were consistently detected.

TCRdb reprocessed the 5' RACE reads via MiXCR and lists one record per CDR3 protein. Counted here are 60,000 to 90,000 distinct CDR3 sequences, 13% occurring once; the ten biggest clones make up approximately 7%. J lost 3 bases, V lost 2 bases, and 9 bases had no gene match. The CDR3 is 17 amino acids. CDR1 is SGHVS, CDR2 FNYEAQ, per germline. The clonotype originates from a male donor with early-stage non-small cell lung cancer. The V and J genes are TRBV7-6 and TRBJ2-1; 8 bases line up with TRBD2. The sample in question was PBMCs, obtained at surgery. The CDR3 DNA reads TGTGCCAGCAGCTTAACTCTTGCGGGAGGCAGCTACAATGAGCAGTTCTTC. Translation gives CASSLTLAGGSYNEQFF.